The clone carrying this T cell receptor (beta chain) was found a few times. The data are from a study of breast tumors, draining lymph nodes, adjacent tissues. There are 15 residues in the CDR3. From germline, CDR1 is ENHRY and CDR2 SYGVKD. The trim removed 7 bases at V and 6 bases at J, leaving 14 bases unmatched. The lymph nodes were axillary draining lymph nodes from breast cancer patients. TCRdb ran MiXCR on the multiplex PCR reads and lists one entry per CDR3 protein. The profile shows about 200,000 distinct CDR3 sequences, less than 35% of them singletons. The chain recombines TRBV10-3 with TRBJ1-2; 7 nucleotides align to TRBD1. Sequencing was carried out using axillary lymph node tissue. This receptor was obtained from a female donor with breast cancer. Some clones in this sample may be carry-over from other donors' samples. The CDR3 sequence: CAITLSWQGVDGYTF. For the CDR3, the DNA is TGTGCCATCACCCTCTCTTGGCAGGGGGTAGATGGCTACACCTTC.